The rows below give T cell receptor beta chains drawn from one sample of a study of cytomegalovirus exposure and HLA in healthy donors. Method: immunoSEQ multiplex PCR; TCRdb's copy keeps in-frame clones and lacks some. The sample records 100,000 to 150,000 clones, about 78% being singletons. Sequencing used PBMCs. All receptors come from a woman aged 40 to 50 in good health and CMV-seropositive. Each CDR3 is given with its conserved first and last residue. The order of the fields is J gene, V gene, clone size, D gene, CDR3 protein, CDR3 DNA. D genes are given only for firm matches. Clone size is shown for a subset of rows, as once, few, many or a class of expanded clone.

j_gene: TRBJ1-6
v_gene: TRBV5-6
abundance: -
d_gene: -
CDR3aa: CASSLGRLSYNSPLHF
CDR3nt: TGTGCCAGCAGCTTGGGCCGACTCTCCTATAATTCACCCCTCCACTTT

j_gene: TRBJ2-5
v_gene: TRBV7-7
abundance: few
d_gene: -
CDR3aa: CASSPQGTETQYF
CDR3nt: TGTGCCAGCAGCCCACAGGGAACAGAGACCCAGTACTTC

j_gene: TRBJ1-5
v_gene: TRBV29-1
abundance: -
d_gene: TRBD1
CDR3aa: CSVGTGGGQPQHF
CDR3nt: TGCAGCGTTGGGACAGGGGGCGGTCAGCCCCAGCATTTT

j_gene: TRBJ2-1
v_gene: TRBV4-3
abundance: -
d_gene: -
CDR3aa: CASSQDTGAGASYNEQFF
CDR3nt: TGCGCCAGCAGCCAAGATACGGGGGCGGGGGCCTCCTACAATGAGCAGTTCTTC

j_gene: TRBJ2-1
v_gene: TRBV6-5
abundance: -
d_gene: -
CDR3aa: CASSYRSRVDEQFF
CDR3nt: TGTGCCAGCAGTTACAGGTCGAGGGTCGATGAGCAGTTCTTC

j_gene: TRBJ1-1
v_gene: TRBV19
abundance: -
d_gene: TRBD1
CDR3aa: CASSTTGSNTEAFF
CDR3nt: TGTGCCAGTAGTACGACAGGGAGCAACACTGAAGCTTTCTTT

j_gene: TRBJ1-1
v_gene: TRBV7-8
abundance: -
d_gene: TRBD1
CDR3aa: CASSSLGQGVNTEAFF
CDR3nt: TGTGCCAGCAGCTCCCTTGGACAGGGGGTAAACACTGAAGCTTTCTTT

j_gene: TRBJ1-2
v_gene: TRBV5-4
abundance: -
d_gene: -
CDR3aa: CASSPDSNYGYTF
CDR3nt: TGTGCCAGCAGCCCGGACAGTAACTATGGCTACACCTTC

j_gene: TRBJ2-2
v_gene: TRBV5-1
abundance: -
d_gene: TRBD2
CDR3aa: CASKGLAGTNTGELFF
CDR3nt: TGCGCCAGCAAGGGACTAGCGGGGACGAACACCGGGGAGCTGTTTTTT

j_gene: TRBJ1-1
v_gene: TRBV7-3
abundance: -
d_gene: TRBD1
CDR3aa: CASSPRQGQNTEAFF
CDR3nt: TGTGCCAGCAGCCCAAGACAGGGTCAGAACACTGAAGCTTTCTTT

j_gene: TRBJ1-6
v_gene: TRBV27
abundance: few
d_gene: -
CDR3aa: CASSPNSPLHF
CDR3nt: TGTGCCAGCAGCCCAAATTCACCCCTCCACTTT

j_gene: TRBJ2-5
v_gene: TRBV7-3
abundance: -
d_gene: -
CDR3aa: CASSFGRGRKETQYF
CDR3nt: TGTGCCAGCAGCTTCGGCCGGGGGAGGAAAGAGACCCAGTACTTC

j_gene: TRBJ2-3
v_gene: TRBV21-1
abundance: -
d_gene: -
CDR3aa: CASSSLTGEKGTQYF
CDR3nt: TGTGCCAGCAGCTCCCTAACAGGGGAAAAGGGTACGCAGTATTTT

j_gene: TRBJ2-5
v_gene: TRBV7-2
abundance: -
d_gene: TRBD1
CDR3aa: CASSPRDRGRRETQYF
CDR3nt: TGTGCCAGCAGCCCTCGGGACAGGGGGCGCCGGGAGACCCAGTACTTC

j_gene: TRBJ1-1
v_gene: TRBV9
abundance: -
d_gene: -
CDR3aa: CASSLEAGDTEAFF
CDR3nt: TGTGCCAGCAGCCTCGAGGCAGGGGACACTGAAGCTTTCTTT

j_gene: TRBJ2-5
v_gene: TRBV9
abundance: -
d_gene: TRBD2
CDR3aa: CASSVRLAGQETQYF
CDR3nt: TGTGCCAGCAGCGTTCGCCTAGCGGGCCAAGAGACCCAGTACTTC

j_gene: TRBJ2-1
v_gene: TRBV7-7
abundance: -
d_gene: TRBD2
CDR3aa: CASSPSGGLYNEQFF
CDR3nt: TGTGCCAGCAGCCCCAGCGGGGGACTCTACAATGAGCAGTTCTTC

j_gene: TRBJ2-2
v_gene: TRBV5-4
abundance: -
d_gene: TRBD2
CDR3aa: CASSLGLAGGNTGELFF
CDR3nt: TGTGCCAGCAGCTTGGGGCTAGCGGGGGGAAACACCGGGGAGCTGTTTTTT

j_gene: TRBJ2-1
v_gene: TRBV5-4
abundance: -
d_gene: -
CDR3aa: CASSTEQGYYNEQFF
CDR3nt: TGTGCCAGCAGCACCGAACAGGGTTACTACAATGAGCAGTTCTTC

j_gene: TRBJ1-1
v_gene: TRBV2
abundance: few
d_gene: -
CDR3aa: CASRAQPNTEAFF
CDR3nt: TGTGCCAGCAGGGCACAGCCGAACACTGAAGCTTTCTTT

j_gene: TRBJ2-3
v_gene: TRBV6-5
abundance: once
d_gene: TRBD1
CDR3aa: CASSRGQPSTDTQYF
CDR3nt: TGTGCCAGCAGCCGGGGACAGCCTAGCACAGATACGCAGTATTTT

j_gene: TRBJ1-1
v_gene: TRBV9
abundance: -
d_gene: TRBD1
CDR3aa: CASSVTGVNTEAFF
CDR3nt: TGTGCCAGCAGCGTGACAGGGGTTAACACTGAAGCTTTCTTT

j_gene: TRBJ1-4
v_gene: TRBV9
abundance: -
d_gene: -
CDR3aa: CASSVAPSIEKLFF
CDR3nt: TGTGCCAGCAGCGTAGCCCCTAGTATTGAAAAACTGTTTTTT

j_gene: TRBJ2-6
v_gene: TRBV4-1
abundance: -
d_gene: TRBD1
CDR3aa: CASSQHEGADWPGANVLTF
CDR3nt: TGCGCCAGCAGCCAACACGAGGGGGCGGACTGGCCTGGGGCCAACGTCCTGACTTTC

j_gene: TRBJ2-5
v_gene: TRBV7-9
abundance: -
d_gene: -
CDR3aa: CASSLEGRRETQYF
CDR3nt: TGTGCCAGCAGCTTAGAGGGCCGGAGGGAGACCCAGTACTTC

j_gene: TRBJ2-7
v_gene: TRBV4-3
abundance: -
d_gene: -
CDR3aa: CASSQERDNLYEQYF
CDR3nt: TGCGCCAGCAGCCAAGAAAGAGACAACCTCTACGAGCAGTACTTC

j_gene: TRBJ1-2
v_gene: TRBV4-1
abundance: -
d_gene: TRBD1
CDR3aa: CASSQVHAKTGKTNYGYTF
CDR3nt: TGCGCCAGCAGCCAGGTGCACGCGAAGACAGGGAAAACTAACTATGGCTACACCTTC

j_gene: TRBJ1-1
v_gene: TRBV5-4
abundance: few
d_gene: TRBD1
CDR3aa: CASSLVALTGRTEAFF
CDR3nt: TGTGCCAGCAGCCTAGTGGCATTGACAGGGAGGACTGAAGCTTTCTTT

j_gene: TRBJ1-1
v_gene: TRBV15
abundance: few
d_gene: TRBD1
CDR3aa: CATSSSDRGNTEAFF
CDR3nt: TGTGCCACCAGCAGTTCCGACAGGGGAAACACTGAAGCTTTCTTT

j_gene: TRBJ1-2
v_gene: TRBV5-4
abundance: -
d_gene: TRBD1
CDR3aa: CASSLRQGREGYTF
CDR3nt: TGTGCCAGCAGCTTGCGACAGGGGAGGGAGGGCTACACCTTC

j_gene: TRBJ2-5
v_gene: TRBV5-4
abundance: -
d_gene: TRBD2
CDR3aa: CASSLDLAGDRRETQYF
CDR3nt: TGTGCCAGCAGCTTGGATTTAGCGGGGGACCGGAGGGAGACCCAGTACTTC

j_gene: TRBJ1-1
v_gene: TRBV13
abundance: -
d_gene: -
CDR3aa: CASATGYVGTEAFF
CDR3nt: TGTGCCAGCGCAACAGGGTATGTCGGCACTGAAGCTTTCTTT

j_gene: TRBJ2-1
v_gene: TRBV7-3
abundance: -
d_gene: -
CDR3aa: CASSLTPSSYNEQFF
CDR3nt: TGTGCCAGCAGCCTGACACCGAGCTCCTACAATGAGCAGTTCTTC

j_gene: TRBJ1-2
v_gene: TRBV7-2
abundance: -
d_gene: TRBD1
CDR3aa: CASSLRDRGLYGYTF
CDR3nt: TGTGCCAGCAGCTTAAGGGACAGGGGACTCTATGGCTACACCTTC

j_gene: TRBJ2-7
v_gene: TRBV2
abundance: -
d_gene: TRBD1
CDR3aa: CASRFSGTGSYEQYF
CDR3nt: TGTGCCAGCAGGTTTTCCGGGACAGGGAGCTACGAGCAGTACTTC

j_gene: TRBJ1-2
v_gene: TRBV6-5
abundance: once
d_gene: -
CDR3aa: CASGAGPNYGYTF
CDR3nt: TGTGCCAGCGGAGCAGGGCCTAACTATGGCTACACCTTC

j_gene: TRBJ2-1
v_gene: TRBV4-2
abundance: -
d_gene: -
CDR3aa: CASSQVGRGSSYNEQFF
CDR3nt: TGTGCCAGCAGCCAAGTTGGAAGGGGGAGCTCCTACAATGAGCAGTTCTTC

j_gene: TRBJ2-5
v_gene: TRBV5-1
abundance: -
d_gene: TRBD1
CDR3aa: CASSLGQGQETQYF
CDR3nt: TGCGCCAGCAGCTTGGGACAGGGCCAAGAGACCCAGTACTTC

j_gene: TRBJ2-7
v_gene: TRBV7-7
abundance: -
d_gene: TRBD1
CDR3aa: CASSLATGQEKYF
CDR3nt: TGTGCCAGCAGCTTAGCGACAGGACAGGAGAAGTACTTC

j_gene: TRBJ1-1
v_gene: TRBV11-2
abundance: -
d_gene: -
CDR3aa: CASSLLNTEAFF
CDR3nt: TGTGCCAGCAGCTTATTAAACACTGAAGCTTTCTTT

j_gene: TRBJ2-1
v_gene: TRBV20-1
abundance: -
d_gene: -
CDR3aa: CSATGPNEQFF
CDR3nt: TGCAGTGCTACAGGGCCCAATGAGCAGTTCTTC

j_gene: TRBJ1-2
v_gene: TRBV6-5
abundance: -
d_gene: -
CDR3aa: CASSLGGTGLSHTF
CDR3nt: TGTGCCAGCAGCCTCGGGGGGACTGGACTGTCTCACACCTTC

j_gene: TRBJ2-5
v_gene: TRBV9
abundance: -
d_gene: TRBD2
CDR3aa: CASSPLAGSQETQYF
CDR3nt: TGTGCCAGCAGTCCCCTAGCGGGGAGCCAAGAGACCCAGTACTTC

j_gene: TRBJ1-1
v_gene: TRBV7-9
abundance: -
d_gene: -
CDR3aa: CASSLAVSRTEAFF
CDR3nt: TGTGCCAGCAGCTTAGCAGTGTCGAGGACTGAAGCTTTCTTT

j_gene: TRBJ1-1
v_gene: TRBV29-1
abundance: -
d_gene: TRBD1
CDR3aa: CSVARQGTGSTEAFF
CDR3nt: TGCAGCGTTGCAAGACAGGGTACGGGGAGCACTGAAGCTTTCTTT

j_gene: TRBJ2-7
v_gene: TRBV6-1
abundance: -
d_gene: TRBD1
CDR3aa: CASTEAGQGTLEQYF
CDR3nt: TGTGCCAGCACCGAAGCAGGACAGGGGACTCTCGAGCAGTACTTC

j_gene: TRBJ1-2
v_gene: TRBV4-2
abundance: -
d_gene: -
CDR3aa: CASSQGALGTDYGYTF
CDR3nt: TGTGCCAGCAGCCAAGGTGCATTGGGCACCGACTATGGCTACACCTTC

j_gene: TRBJ2-7
v_gene: TRBV5-6
abundance: few
d_gene: -
CDR3aa: CAGADSSSYEQYF
CDR3nt: TGTGCCGGCGCCGACTCCAGCTCCTACGAGCAGTACTTC

j_gene: TRBJ1-6
v_gene: TRBV14
abundance: -
d_gene: -
CDR3aa: CASSQLGKSSYNSPLHF
CDR3nt: TGTGCCAGCAGCCAACTAGGCAAGAGCTCCTATAATTCACCCCTCCACTTT

j_gene: TRBJ1-6
v_gene: TRBV6-5
abundance: -
d_gene: -
CDR3aa: CASSPVAGMSPLHF
CDR3nt: TGTGCCAGCAGCCCCGTGGCGGGTATGTCACCCCTCCACTTT

j_gene: TRBJ2-1
v_gene: TRBV18
abundance: -
d_gene: -
CDR3aa: CASSPQGESSYNEQFF
CDR3nt: TGTGCCAGCTCACCACAGGGGGAAAGCTCCTACAATGAGCAGTTCTTC

j_gene: TRBJ2-1
v_gene: TRBV11-1
abundance: -
d_gene: TRBD2
CDR3aa: CASSFLAGVYPSDEQFF
CDR3nt: TGTGCCAGCAGCTTTCTAGCGGGGGTATACCCCTCGGATGAGCAGTTCTTC

j_gene: TRBJ1-2
v_gene: TRBV4-1
abundance: -
d_gene: -
CDR3aa: CASSQSYTTNYGYTF
CDR3nt: TGCGCCAGCAGCCAATCTTACACGACTAACTATGGCTACACCTTC

j_gene: TRBJ2-7
v_gene: TRBV29-1
abundance: -
d_gene: -
CDR3aa: CSVSKSAGNRNYEQYF
CDR3nt: TGCAGCGTTTCTAAGTCGGCAGGTAATCGGAACTACGAGCAGTACTTC